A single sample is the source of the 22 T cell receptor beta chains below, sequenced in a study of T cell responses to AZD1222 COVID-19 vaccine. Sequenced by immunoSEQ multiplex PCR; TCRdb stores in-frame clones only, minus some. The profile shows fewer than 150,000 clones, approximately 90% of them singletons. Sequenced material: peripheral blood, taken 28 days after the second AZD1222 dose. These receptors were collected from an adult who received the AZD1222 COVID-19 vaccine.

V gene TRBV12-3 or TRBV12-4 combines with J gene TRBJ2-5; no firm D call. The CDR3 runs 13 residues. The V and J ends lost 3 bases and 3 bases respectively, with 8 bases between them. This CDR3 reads CASSLYGEETQYF. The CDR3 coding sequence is TGTGCCAGCAGTTTGTACGGTGAAGAGACCCAGTACTTC.

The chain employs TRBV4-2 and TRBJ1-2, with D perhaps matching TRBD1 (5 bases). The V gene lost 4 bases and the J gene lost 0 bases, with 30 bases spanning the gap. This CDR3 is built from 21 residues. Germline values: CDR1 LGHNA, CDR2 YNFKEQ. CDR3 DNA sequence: TGTGCCAGCAGCCCAAGATCAAGAGGGGTAGGCACCGCTACAGCTAACTATGGCTACACCTTC. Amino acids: CASSPRSRGVGTATANYGYTF.

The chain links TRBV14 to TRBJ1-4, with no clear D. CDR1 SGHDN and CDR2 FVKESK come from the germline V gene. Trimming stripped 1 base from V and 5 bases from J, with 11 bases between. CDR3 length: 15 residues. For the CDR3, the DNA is TGTGCCAGCAGCCAAGGTCTGGGCAGAAATGAAAAACTGTTTTTT. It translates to CASSQGLGRNEKLFF.

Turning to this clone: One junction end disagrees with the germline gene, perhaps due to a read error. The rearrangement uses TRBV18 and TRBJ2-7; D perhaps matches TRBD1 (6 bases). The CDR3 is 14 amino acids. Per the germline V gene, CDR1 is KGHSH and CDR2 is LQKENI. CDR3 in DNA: TGTGCCAGCTCACCATTACAGGGCTCCCACGAGCAGTACTTC. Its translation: CASSPLQGSHEQYF.

This CDR3 is CATSRYSGSTDTQYF. For the CDR3, the DNA is TGTGCCACCAGCAGGTATAGCGGGAGCACAGATACGCAGTATTTT. The chain has TRBV15 and TRBJ2-3, with 7 bases matching TRBD2. J lost 0 bases, V lost 3 bases, and 3 bases had no gene match. The germline gives CDR1 LNHNV, CDR2 YYDKDF (reference sequence). The CDR3 covers 15 residues.

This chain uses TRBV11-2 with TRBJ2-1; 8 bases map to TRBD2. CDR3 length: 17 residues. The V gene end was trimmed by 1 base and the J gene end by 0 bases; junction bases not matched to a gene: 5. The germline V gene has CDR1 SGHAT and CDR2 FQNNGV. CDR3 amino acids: CASSLAPRGGSYNEQFF. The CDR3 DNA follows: TGTGCCAGCAGCTTAGCCCCTCGGGGGGGCTCCTACAATGAGCAGTTCTTC. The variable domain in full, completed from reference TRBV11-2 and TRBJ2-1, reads EAGVAQSPRYKIIEKRQSVAFWCNPISGHATLYWYQQILGQGPKLLIQFQNNGVVDDSQLPKDRFSAERLKGVDSTLKIQPAKLEDSAVYLCASSLAPRGGSYNEQFFGPGTRLTVL.

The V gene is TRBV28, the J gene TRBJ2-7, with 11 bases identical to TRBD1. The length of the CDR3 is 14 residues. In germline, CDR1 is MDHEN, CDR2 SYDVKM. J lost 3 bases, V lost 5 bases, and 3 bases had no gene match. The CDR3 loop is CASSPGTGGYEQYF. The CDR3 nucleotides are TGTGCCAGCAGTCCCGGGACAGGGGGCTACGAGCAGTACTTC.

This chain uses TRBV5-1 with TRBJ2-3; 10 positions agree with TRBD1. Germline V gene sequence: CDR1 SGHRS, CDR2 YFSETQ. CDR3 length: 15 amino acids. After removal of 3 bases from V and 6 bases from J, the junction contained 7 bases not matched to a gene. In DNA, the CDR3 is TGCGCCAGCAGCTCGACAGGGGGCGCGGGGGATACGCAGTATTTT. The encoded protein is CASSSTGGAGDTQYF.

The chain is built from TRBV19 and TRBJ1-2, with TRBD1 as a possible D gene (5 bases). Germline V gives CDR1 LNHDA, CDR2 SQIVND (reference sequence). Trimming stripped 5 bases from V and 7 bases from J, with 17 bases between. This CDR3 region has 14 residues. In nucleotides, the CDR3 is TGTGCCAGTAGTTTCAGGGATTCTTGGCTTGGCTACACCTTC. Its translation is CASSFRDSWLGYTF.

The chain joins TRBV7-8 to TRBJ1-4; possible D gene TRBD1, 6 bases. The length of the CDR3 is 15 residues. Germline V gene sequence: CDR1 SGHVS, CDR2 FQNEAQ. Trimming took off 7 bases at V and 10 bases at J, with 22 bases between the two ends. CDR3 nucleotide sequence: TGTGCCAGCACCACTGGGGGCGGGCAGATGGGAAAACTGTTTTTT. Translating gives CASTTGGGQMGKLFF.

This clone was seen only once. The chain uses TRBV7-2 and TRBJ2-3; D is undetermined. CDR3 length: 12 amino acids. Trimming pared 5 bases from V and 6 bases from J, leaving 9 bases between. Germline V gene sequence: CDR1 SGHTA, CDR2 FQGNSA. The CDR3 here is CASSQFGDTQYF. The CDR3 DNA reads TGTGCCAGCAGCCAATTTGGGGATACGCAGTATTTT.

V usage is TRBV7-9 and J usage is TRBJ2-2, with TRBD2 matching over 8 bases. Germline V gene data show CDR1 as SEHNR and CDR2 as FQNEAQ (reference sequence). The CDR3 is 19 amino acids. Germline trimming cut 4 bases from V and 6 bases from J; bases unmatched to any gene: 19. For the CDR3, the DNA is TGTGCCAGCAGCTACGCTCCCCCAGCGGGGGTACGTGCGGCCGGGGAGCTGTTTTTT. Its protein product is CASSYAPPAGVRAAGELFF.

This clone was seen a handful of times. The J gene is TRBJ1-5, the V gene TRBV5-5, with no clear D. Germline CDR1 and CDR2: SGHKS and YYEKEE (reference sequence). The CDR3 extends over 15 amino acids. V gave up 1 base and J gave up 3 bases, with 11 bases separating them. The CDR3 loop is CASSLFGADNQPQHF. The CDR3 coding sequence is TGTGCCAGCAGCTTGTTTGGAGCAGACAATCAGCCCCAGCATTTT.

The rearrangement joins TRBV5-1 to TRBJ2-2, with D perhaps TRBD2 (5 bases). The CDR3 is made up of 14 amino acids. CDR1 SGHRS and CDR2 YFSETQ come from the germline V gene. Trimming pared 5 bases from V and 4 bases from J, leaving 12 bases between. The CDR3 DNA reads TGCGCCAGCAGGCTAGCCCCGGGCACCGGGGAGCTGTTTTTT. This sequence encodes CASRLAPGTGELFF.

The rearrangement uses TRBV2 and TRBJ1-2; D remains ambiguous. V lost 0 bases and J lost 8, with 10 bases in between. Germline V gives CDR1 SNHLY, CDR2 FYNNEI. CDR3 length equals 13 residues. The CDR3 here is CASSEAEGGGYTF. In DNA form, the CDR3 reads TGTGCCAGCAGTGAAGCGGAGGGAGGAGGCTACACCTTC. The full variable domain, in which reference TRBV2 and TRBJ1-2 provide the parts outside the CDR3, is EPEVTQTPSHQVTQMGQEVILRCVPISNHLYFYWYRQILGQKVEFLVSFYNNEISEKSEIFDDQFSVERPDGSNFTLKIRSTKLEDSAMYFCASSEAEGGGYTFGSGTRLTVV.

CDR3 nucleotides: TGTGCCAGCAGCTTAGCCGGTAGCGCCCCGACGAGGGGTGAGCAGTACTTC. It specifies CASSLAGSAPTRGEQYF. V is TRBV7-9 and J is TRBJ2-7, with D perhaps being TRBD1 or TRBD2 (5 bases each). The CDR3 is 17 residues long. V lost 0 bases to trimming and J lost 7 bases, with 22 bases between them. Per germline, CDR1 SEHNR and CDR2 FQNEAQ (reference sequence).

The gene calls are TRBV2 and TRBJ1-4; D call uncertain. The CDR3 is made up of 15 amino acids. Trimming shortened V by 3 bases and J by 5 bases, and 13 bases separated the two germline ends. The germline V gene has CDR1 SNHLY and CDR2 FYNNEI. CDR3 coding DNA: TGTGCCAGCAGTGAGCTAGGTCAGTTAAATGAAAAACTGTTTTTT. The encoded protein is CASSELGQLNEKLFF.

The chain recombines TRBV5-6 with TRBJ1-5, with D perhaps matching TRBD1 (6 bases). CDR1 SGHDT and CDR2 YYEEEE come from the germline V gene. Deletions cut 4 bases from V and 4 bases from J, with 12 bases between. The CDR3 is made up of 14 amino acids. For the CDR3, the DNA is TGTGCCAGCAGCGTGGGGACATTTAATCAGCCCCAGCATTTT. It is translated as CASSVGTFNQPQHF.

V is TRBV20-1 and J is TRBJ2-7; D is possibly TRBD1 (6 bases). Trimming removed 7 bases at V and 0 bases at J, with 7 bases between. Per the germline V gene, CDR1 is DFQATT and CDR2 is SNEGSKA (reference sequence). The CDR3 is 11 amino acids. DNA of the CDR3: TGCAGTGGGGACAACTCCTACGAGCAGTACTTC. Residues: CSGDNSYEQYF.

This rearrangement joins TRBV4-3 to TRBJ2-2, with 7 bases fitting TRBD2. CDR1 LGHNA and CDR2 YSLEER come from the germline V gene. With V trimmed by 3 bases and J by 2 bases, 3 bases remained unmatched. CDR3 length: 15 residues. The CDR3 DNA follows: TGCGCCAGCAGCCAGGGGAGGGAAAACACCGGGGAGCTGTTTTTT. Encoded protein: CASSQGRENTGELFF.

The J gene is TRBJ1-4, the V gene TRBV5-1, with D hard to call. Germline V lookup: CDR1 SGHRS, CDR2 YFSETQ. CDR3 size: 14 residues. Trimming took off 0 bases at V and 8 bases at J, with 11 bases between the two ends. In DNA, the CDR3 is TGCGCCAGCAGCTTGGGGGAGTTCCGCGAAAAACTGTTTTTT. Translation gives CASSLGEFREKLFF.

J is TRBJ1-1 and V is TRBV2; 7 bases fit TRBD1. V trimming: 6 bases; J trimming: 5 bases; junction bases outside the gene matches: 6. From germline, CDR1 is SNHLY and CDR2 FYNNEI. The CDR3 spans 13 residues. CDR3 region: CASREGARTEAFF. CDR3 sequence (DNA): TGTGCCAGCAGGGAGGGGGCGCGAACTGAAGCTTTCTTT.